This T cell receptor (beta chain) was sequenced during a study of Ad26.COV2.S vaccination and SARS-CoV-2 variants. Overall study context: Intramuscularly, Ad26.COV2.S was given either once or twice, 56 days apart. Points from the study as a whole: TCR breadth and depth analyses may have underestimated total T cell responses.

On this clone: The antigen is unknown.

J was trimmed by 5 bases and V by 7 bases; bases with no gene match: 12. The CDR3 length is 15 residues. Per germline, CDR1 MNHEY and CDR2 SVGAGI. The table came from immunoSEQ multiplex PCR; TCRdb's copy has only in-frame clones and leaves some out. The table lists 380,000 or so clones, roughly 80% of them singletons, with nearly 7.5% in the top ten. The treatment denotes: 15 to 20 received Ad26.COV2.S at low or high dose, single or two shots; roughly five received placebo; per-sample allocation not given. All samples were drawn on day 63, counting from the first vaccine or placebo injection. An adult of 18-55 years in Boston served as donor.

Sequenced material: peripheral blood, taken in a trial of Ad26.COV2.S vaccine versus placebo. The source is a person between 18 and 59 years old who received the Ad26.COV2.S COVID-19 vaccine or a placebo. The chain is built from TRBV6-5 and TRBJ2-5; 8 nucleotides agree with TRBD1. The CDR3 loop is CASTTRTGLRETQYF. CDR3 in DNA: TGTGCCAGCACCACGCGGACAGGGCTTAGGGAGACCCAGTACTTC.